Following are 30 T cell receptor beta chains from one sample sequenced in a study of CD8+ T cells in alopecia areata. Extracted from the samples, RNA was reverse transcribed into cDNA to serve as the sequencing template. Using immunoSEQ multiplex PCR, the repertoire was profiled, and TCRdb retains in-frame clones only, with some absent. This table has 110,000 or so clones, 58% appearing once. Input material: NKG2D-low CD8+ T cells sorted from blood. The receptors originated from a human donor with alopecia areata.

For the CDR3, the DNA is TGTGCCAGCAGCCAATGGAACACAGATACGCAGTATTTT. It is translated as CASSQWNTDTQYF. The chain uses TRBV7-2 and TRBJ2-3; D is ambiguous. Germline values: CDR1 SGHTA, CDR2 FQGNSA. Trimming removed 5 bases at V and 2 bases at J, with 8 bases between. The CDR3 runs to 13 residues. Supplemented by reference TRBV7-2 and TRBJ2-3, the full variable domain reads GAGVSQSPSNKVTEKGKDVELRCDPISGHTALYWYRQSLGQGLEFLIYFQGNSAPDKSGLPSDRFSAERTGGSVSTLTIQRTQQEDSAVYLCASSQWNTDTQYFGPGTRLTVL.

The rearrangement links TRBV7-6 to TRBJ2-2; unclear D gene. V lost 8 bases and J lost 2, with 3 bases in between. The CDR3 covers 11 residues. Per the germline V gene, CDR1 is SGHVS and CDR2 is FNYEAQ. The CDR3 spells CASGNTGELFF. The CDR3 nucleotides read TGTGCCAGCGGAAACACCGGGGAGCTGTTTTTT. Full variable domain (outside the CDR3, taken from reference TRBV7-6 and TRBJ2-2): GAGVSQSPRYKVTKRGQDVALRCDPISGHVSLYWYRQALGQGPEFLTYFNYEAQQDKSGLPNDRFSAERPEGSISTLTIQRTEQRDSAMYRCASGNTGELFFGEGSRLTVL.

This chain uses TRBV4-2 with TRBJ2-1; D perhaps matches TRBD2 (6 bases). The CDR3 is 15 residues long. The V and J ends lost 1 base and 9 bases respectively, with 16 bases between them. The germline gives CDR1 LGHNA, CDR2 YNFKEQ. CDR3 in amino acids: CASSQGWEVSSEQFF. In DNA, the CDR3 is TGTGCCAGCAGCCAAGGATGGGAGGTGTCAAGTGAGCAGTTCTTC.

J is TRBJ2-3 and V is TRBV6-6; D gene unclear. The CDR3 totals 10 residues. CDR1 is MNHNY, CDR2 SVGAGI, per germline (reference sequence). The V end was cut by 10 bases, the J end by 2 bases, with 4 bases between. CDR3 coding DNA: TGTGCCACCACCACAGATACGCAGTATTTT. It is translated as CATTTDTQYF.

This clone has just a few counts. The chain employs TRBV28 and TRBJ1-1; D uncertain. There are 11 residues in the CDR3. Trimming took 3 bases from V and 2 from J, leaving 1 base between them. Per germline, CDR1 MDHEN and CDR2 SYDVKM. The CDR3 loop reads CASSFNTEAFF. CDR3 DNA sequence: TGTGCCAGCAGTTTTAACACTGAAGCTTTCTTT. The entire variable domain, with the rest obtained from reference TRBV28 and TRBJ1-1, is as follows: DVKVTQSSRYLVKRTGEKVFLECVQDMDHENMFWYRQDPGLGLRLIYFSYDVKMKEKGDIPEGYSVSREKKERFSLILESASTNQTSMYLCASSFNTEAFFGQGTRLTVV.

The chain has TRBV9 and TRBJ2-2; tentatively, D is TRBD1 (6 bases). Germline CDR1 is SGDLS and CDR2 is YYNGEE. The CDR3 sequence is 14 residues long. V was trimmed by 3 bases and J by 10 bases, leaving 16 bases between them. CDR3 DNA: TGTGCCAGCAGCGGGGATAGGACAGTTTCGGAGCTGTTTTTT. Protein product: CASSGDRTVSELFF.

The CDR3 DNA reads as TGTGCCAGCAGCTTGGTAACAGGGGGCGACGGCTACACCTTC. Translated: CASSLVTGGDGYTF. V gene TRBV5-6 combines with J gene TRBJ1-2; TRBD1 agrees at 9 bases. V dropped 0 bases and J dropped 8; count of bases not matched to a gene: 5. The CDR3 loop spans 14 amino acids. In germline, CDR1 is SGHDT, CDR2 YYEEEE.

About this clone itself: The same CDR3 can be traced to other DNA sequences in this sample. The V call is TRBV5-6, the J call TRBJ1-5; no reliable D call. V lost 2 bases and J lost 5, with 5 bases in between. This CDR3 is 12 amino acids long. CDR1 SGHDT and CDR2 YYEEEE come from the germline V gene. The CDR3 DNA follows: TGTGCCAGCAGCTTAGGCGATCAGCCCCAGCATTTT. This codes for CASSLGDQPQHF. Full variable domain (missing parts from reference TRBV5-6 and TRBJ1-5): DAGVTQSPTHLIKTRGQQVTLRCSPKSGHDTVSWYQQALGQGPQFIFQYYEEEERQRGNFPDRFSGHQFPNYSSELNVNALLLGDSALYLCASSLGDQPQHFGDGTRLSIL.

The chain carries TRBV5-1 and TRBJ2-1, with D uncertain. The CDR3 loop spans 17 amino acids. Between the trimmed V and J ends, which lost 0 bases and 2 bases, there was a span of 15 bases. CDR1 SGHRS and CDR2 YFSETQ come from the germline V gene. The chain's CDR3 is CASSLVWGRIPYNEQFF. The CDR3 DNA sequence: TGCGCCAGCAGCTTGGTTTGGGGTCGGATCCCCTACAATGAGCAGTTCTTC. Using reference TRBV5-1 and TRBJ2-1 for the parts outside the CDR3, the full variable domain is KAGVTQTPRYLIKTRGQQVTLSCSPISGHRSVSWYQQTPGQGLQFLFEYFSETQRNKGNFPGRFSGRQFSNSRSEMNVSTLELGDSALYLCASSLVWGRIPYNEQFFGPGTRLTVL.

The chain's CDR3 is CASSELGTYEQYF. CDR3 nucleotide sequence: TGTGCCAGCAGTGAACTCGGAACCTACGAGCAGTACTTC. The rearrangement uses TRBV25-1 and TRBJ2-7; D not resolved. V lost 2 bases and J lost 2, with 7 bases in between. The CDR3 sequence is 13 residues long. The V gene's germline CDR1 is MGHDK and CDR2 SYGVNS.

The V and J genes are TRBV9 and TRBJ2-5; 7 bases map to TRBD2. Germline CDR1 and CDR2: SGDLS and YYNGEE. CDR3 size: 13 residues. Trimming at V came to 3 bases and at J to 5 bases, leaving 4 bases not matched to a gene. The CDR3 region is CASSAWGGETQYF. Here the CDR3 DNA reads TGTGCCAGCAGCGCGTGGGGGGGGGAGACCCAGTACTTC.

V is TRBV4-2 and J is TRBJ1-2, with 9 bases aligning to TRBD1. V trimming: 0 bases; J trimming: 4 bases; junction bases outside the gene matches: 3. Germline assignment: CDR1 LGHNA and CDR2 YNFKEQ. The CDR3 consists of 15 residues. DNA of the CDR3: TGTGCCAGCAGCCAAGAGACAGGGGGAGCCTATGGCTACACCTTC. It specifies CASSQETGGAYGYTF.

The gene calls are TRBV4-1 and TRBJ2-1; a possible D gene is TRBD2 (7 bases). With 1 base removed from V and 6 bases from J, the gap between germline ends came to 16 bases. The CDR3 loop spans 16 amino acids. CDR1 MGHRA and CDR2 YSYEKL come from the germline V gene. CDR3 region: CASSQAPGGGGNEQFF. CDR3 nucleotides: TGCGCCAGCAGCCAAGCTCCCGGCGGGGGCGGCAATGAGCAGTTCTTC.

J is TRBJ2-3 and V is TRBV27, with D unresolved. CDR1 is MNHEY and CDR2 is SMNVEV in the germline V gene (reference sequence). V lost 4 bases and J lost 3, with 5 bases in between. The CDR3 totals 12 residues. CDR3 DNA: TGTGCCAGCAGTTCCGCGACAGATACGCAGTATTTT. Translated: CASSSATDTQYF.

The rearrangement links TRBV29-1 to TRBJ2-5, with 7 nucleotides matching TRBD1. CDR3 length: 14 amino acids. Germline CDR1 reads SQVTM; CDR2 reads ANQGSEA. Trimming removed 3 bases from V and 2 bases from J; junction bases left unmatched: 6. For the CDR3, the DNA is TGCAGCGTTGACCGGGACAGATTTCAAGAGACCCAGTACTTC. It codes for CSVDRDRFQETQYF.

The rearrangement links TRBV2 to TRBJ2-1, with TRBD1 matching 8 bases. Trimming at V came to 9 bases and at J to 6 bases, leaving 13 bases not matched to a gene. Per the germline V gene, CDR1 is SNHLY and CDR2 is FYNNEI. The CDR3 sequence is 15 residues long. This chain's CDR3 is CARETGTGPSNEQFF. DNA of the CDR3: TGTGCCAGAGAAACCGGGACAGGACCTTCCAATGAGCAGTTCTTC.

The chain couples TRBV7-2 to TRBJ2-5; D is undetermined. Per germline, CDR1 SGHTA and CDR2 FQGNSA. The V end lost 0 bases, the J end lost 5 bases, and 4 bases lay between the germline ends. The CDR3 has 12 residues. The CDR3 nucleotides are TGTGCCAGCAGCTTAGCTGAGGAGACCCAGTACTTC. It is translated as CASSLAEETQYF. The full variable domain, rest sourced from reference TRBV7-2 and TRBJ2-5, is GAGVSQSPSNKVTEKGKDVELRCDPISGHTALYWYRQSLGQGLEFLIYFQGNSAPDKSGLPSDRFSAERTGGSVSTLTIQRTQQEDSAVYLCASSLAEETQYFGPGTRLLVL.

In this sample, this clone turned up a few times. The chain uses TRBV7-9 and TRBJ1-4; D is possibly TRBD1 (5 bases). The CDR3 is made up of 15 amino acids. CDR1 is SEHNR and CDR2 is FQNEAQ in the germline V gene (reference sequence). V lost 5 bases to trimming and J lost 0 bases, with 10 bases between them. The CDR3 sequence: CASSHGTPTNEKLFF. For the CDR3, the DNA is TGTGCCAGCAGCCACGGGACTCCAACTAATGAAAAACTGTTTTTT. The complete variable domain, with remaining parts taken from reference TRBV7-9 and TRBJ1-4, reads DTGVSQNPRHKITKRGQNVTFRCDPISEHNRLYWYRQTLGQGPEFLTYFQNEAQLEKSRLLSDRFSAERPKGSFSTLEIQRTEQGDSAMYLCASSHGTPTNEKLFFGSGTQLSVL.

This chain uses TRBV6-5 with TRBJ2-3; 7 bases map to TRBD2. J lost 1 base, V lost 4 bases, and 5 bases had no gene match. CDR3 length: 15 residues. Germline V gene lookup returns CDR1 MNHEY and CDR2 SVGAGI. CDR3 DNA sequence: TGTGCCAGCAGTTTCGGGAGGAGGGGCACAGATACGCAGTATTTT. It translates to CASSFGRRGTDTQYF.

In this sample, this clone turned up once. The chain joins TRBV13 to TRBJ2-7; 8 nucleotides agree with TRBD1. CDR1 and CDR2 from the germline V gene are PRHDT and FYEKMQ (reference sequence). J was trimmed by 1 base and V by 3 bases; bases with no gene match: 8. The CDR3 has 16 residues. The CDR3 DNA is TGTGCCAGCAGCTTGGCACGGACAGGGAGTTCCTACGAGCAGTACTTC. Translating it yields CASSLARTGSSYEQYF.

This chain uses TRBV27 with TRBJ2-1, with 12 bases matching TRBD2. The CDR3 runs to 13 residues. CDR1 and CDR2 (germline): MNHEY, SMNVEV (reference sequence). V shed 4 bases, J shed 13 bases, and the junction held 5 bases outside the gene matches. The CDR3 sequence is CASSSRTSGAQFF. The DNA for the CDR3 is TGTGCCAGCAGTTCTCGGACTAGCGGGGCCCAGTTCTTC.

The gene calls are TRBV28 and TRBJ2-1, with 13 bases matching TRBD2. V lost 4 bases to trimming and J lost 3 bases; unmatched junction nucleotides: 3. CDR1 is MDHEN and CDR2 is SYDVKM in the germline V gene. The CDR3 runs to 16 residues. CDR3 loop: CASSSGTSGVYNEQFF. For the CDR3, the DNA is TGTGCCAGCAGTTCGGGGACTAGCGGGGTCTACAATGAGCAGTTCTTC.

The rearrangement links TRBV5-6 to TRBJ1-5; D remains unclear. CDR1 is SGHDT and CDR2 is YYEEEE in the germline V gene. This CDR3 comprises 16 residues. Trimming took 1 base from V and 0 from J, leaving 11 bases between them. In DNA, the CDR3 is TGTGCCAGCAGCTTGTCGGGCAGACATAGCAATCAGCCCCAGCATTTT. As protein: CASSLSGRHSNQPQHF.

The chain carries TRBV13 and TRBJ2-3; D gene unclear. The germline V gene has CDR1 PRHDT and CDR2 FYEKMQ (reference sequence). The CDR3 loop spans 12 amino acids. Trimming removed 0 bases from V and 6 bases from J, with 4 bases in between. The CDR3 protein is CASSLGLDTQYF. CDR3 sequence (DNA): TGTGCCAGCAGCTTAGGTCTGGATACGCAGTATTTT.

Remarks on this clone: The sample contains more than one DNA sequence encoding this CDR3. The rearrangement joins TRBV4-1 to TRBJ2-7; D is undetermined. Trimming cost V 0 bases and J 3 bases, with 3 bases left between them. The CDR3 extends over 12 amino acids. Germline lookup yields CDR1 MGHRA and CDR2 YSYEKL. The CDR3 DNA follows: TGCGCCAGCAGCCAAGACGGCTACGAGCAGTACTTC. Amino acids: CASSQDGYEQYF.

V gene TRBV25-1 combines with J gene TRBJ1-1, with 8 positions matching TRBD1. V lost 3 bases to trimming and J lost 1 base; unmatched junction nucleotides: 1. The CDR3 contains 14 residues. CDR1 is MGHDK, CDR2 SYGVNS, per germline. This CDR3 reads CASSEDRENTEAFF. Written as DNA, the CDR3 is TGTGCCAGCAGTGAGGACAGGGAGAACACTGAAGCTTTCTTT.

Regarding this clone: Other DNA variants within this sample encode the same CDR3. CDR3 in amino acids: CASSLGANTEAFF. In DNA form, the CDR3 reads TGTGCCAGCAGCTTGGGGGCAAACACTGAAGCTTTCTTT. The J gene is TRBJ1-1, the V gene TRBV27, with a possible D match to TRBD1 (6 bases). Per germline, CDR1 MNHEY and CDR2 SMNVEV (reference sequence). The CDR3 runs 13 residues. Trimming removed 6 bases at V and 2 bases at J, with 10 bases between.

The chain recombines TRBV9 with TRBJ2-1; TRBD2 might be the D (5 bases). Germline assignment: CDR1 SGDLS and CDR2 YYNGEE. V was clipped by 9 bases and J by 7 bases, with 11 bases between them. CDR3 length: 11 amino acids. The CDR3 loop is CATGPGNEQFF. CDR3 nucleotides: TGTGCCACAGGACCGGGGAATGAGCAGTTCTTC.

DNA for the CDR3: TGTGCCAGCAGCCCCGGCGGGGGAGGTCAGCCCCAGCATTTT. Protein sequence: CASSPGGGGQPQHF. The genes are TRBV27 and TRBJ1-5; maybe TRBD1 (5 bases). The CDR3 is made up of 14 amino acids. Between the trimmed V and J ends, which lost 6 bases and 6 bases, there was a span of 15 bases. The germline gives CDR1 MNHEY, CDR2 SMNVEV (reference sequence).

The CDR3 DNA reads TGTGCCAGCAGGGCAAGTGGAGATACGCAGTATTTT. It is translated as CASRASGDTQYF. The chain employs TRBV25-1 and TRBJ2-3; D is unclear. The length of the CDR3 is 12 residues. The V gene lost 6 bases and the J gene lost 5 bases, with 9 bases spanning the gap. The germline CDR1 and CDR2 sequences are MGHDK and SYGVNS. Using reference TRBV25-1 and TRBJ2-3 for the parts outside the CDR3, the full variable domain is EADIYQTPRYLVIGTGKKITLECSQTMGHDKMYWYQQDPGMELHLIHYSYGVNSTEKGDLSSESTVSRIRTEHFPLTLESARPSHTSQYLCASRASGDTQYFGPGTRLTVL.